This record looks at one T cell receptor (beta chain) sequence and its context. The data stem from a study of T cell responses to AZD1222 COVID-19 vaccine. The assay was immunoSEQ multiplex PCR, and TCRdb's table has in-frame clones only and misses some. The sample has some 150,000 clones, around nine tenths seen once. Germline loops: CDR1 SGDLS, CDR2 YYNGEE. The CDR3 has 14 amino acids. V was cut by 0 bases and J by 0 bases, with 4 bases left in between. The V call is TRBV9, the J call TRBJ2-1; D unresolved. This receptor was obtained from an adult in good health. Material: peripheral blood, obtained on day 0 of AZD1222 vaccination. The CDR3 DNA reads TGTGCCAGCAGCGTAGGAAGCTCCTACAATGAGCAGTTCTTC. Protein sequence: CASSVGSSYNEQFF.